This T cell receptor beta chain was obtained from a study of control samples from healthy donors and cancer patients. Germline V gives CDR1 LNHDA, CDR2 SQIVND (reference sequence). V lost 3 bases and J 13 bases, leaving 10 bases between the germline ends. This CDR3 is 11 amino acids long. TCRdb's copy holds only in-frame clones and misses some; the assay was immunoSEQ multiplex PCR. The sample consists of 190,000 or so clones, 85% to 95% of them appearing once. The chain is built from TRBV19 and TRBJ2-1; the D gene could be TRBD1 or TRBD2 (5 bases each). The specimen was blood. This receptor was identified in a young man in good health. The CDR3 sequence: CASSMGDPQFF. CDR3 bases: TGTGCCAGTAGTATGGGGGACCCCCAGTTCTTC.